The sequence of this TCR beta chain was determined in a study of blood T cell repertoires in COVID-19. The wider study: Specimens from acute and convalescent COVID-19 originated in the United States, Italy and Spain. PBMCs, B-cell-depleted T cells, or T cells provided the cDNA or gDNA that made up the material.

This CDR3 comprises 15 residues. Trimming stripped 7 bases from V and 7 bases from J, with 17 bases between. CDR1 MNHEY and CDR2 SVGAGI come from the germline V gene. In the source study's methods: Estimated nucleated cell counts came from reference gene primer amplification. TCRdb's copy holds only in-frame clones and misses some; the assay was immunoSEQ multiplex PCR. The DNA was the basis for D and trimming; V, J and clone size are from that table. The top ten clones hold approximately 2.9% of a sample with roughly 130,000 clones, approximately 80% of them seen once. This chain joins TRBV6-5 and TRBJ1-6; tentatively, D is TRBD1 (5 bases). Sequencing was carried out using peripheral blood. The sequence derives from an elderly woman with acute or convalescent COVID-19. The CDR3 sequence: CASTPGGAGNSPLHF. CDR3 sequence (DNA): TGTGCCAGCACCCCGGGAGGGGCTGGCAATTCACCCCTCCACTTT.